The rows below give T cell receptor beta chains drawn from one sample of a study of technical replicates of blood from several donors. Assay: immunoSEQ multiplex PCR; the TCRdb copy retains only in-frame clones and omits some. The sample holds 64,000 or so clones, approximately 83% seen once. The sequenced sample was PBMCs. Receptors were obtained from a human donor in good health. Some clones in this sample may be carry-over from other donors' samples. CDR3s include the opening cysteine and the closing phenylalanine or tryptophan. D genes are given only for firm matches. Clone size, where shown, is once, few, many, or a class for clones that have expanded.

D gene: .
clone size: .
J gene: TRBJ2-3
V gene: TRBV29-1
CDR3 DNA: TGCAGCGTTGGAAAACGTTCGGGTTTCACAGATACGCAGTATTTT
CDR3 protein: CSVGKRSGFTDTQYF

D gene: TRBD1
clone size: few
J gene: TRBJ1-1
V gene: TRBV14
CDR3 DNA: TGTGCCAGCAGCTACGCAGGGGGCCTTGAAGCTTTCTTT
CDR3 protein: CASSYAGGLEAFF

D gene: .
clone size: .
J gene: TRBJ2-5
V gene: TRBV7-2
CDR3 DNA: TGTGCCAGCAGCTTAGGGCTAGATGGGGCAGAGACCCAGTACTTC
CDR3 protein: CASSLGLDGAETQYF

D gene: TRBD2
clone size: .
J gene: TRBJ2-1
V gene: TRBV4-3
CDR3 DNA: TGCGCCAGCAGCAAGACTAGCGGGTCCTACAATGAGCAGTTCTTC
CDR3 protein: CASSKTSGSYNEQFF

D gene: .
clone size: .
J gene: TRBJ1-4
V gene: TRBV6-1
CDR3 DNA: TGTGCCAGCAGTGAGGGAGTAACCTCTGAAAAACTGTTTTTT
CDR3 protein: CASSEGVTSEKLFF

D gene: .
clone size: .
J gene: TRBJ2-1
V gene: TRBV9
CDR3 DNA: TGTGCCAGCAGCGCTGACCCGGGACTTCAAATAAAAAGCTCCTACAATGAGCAGTTCTTC
CDR3 protein: CASSADPGLQIKSSYNEQFF

D gene: TRBD2
clone size: few
J gene: TRBJ2-7
V gene: TRBV10-3
CDR3 DNA: TGTGCCATCAGTGACAACCCTCGGGGGGGGGAGCAGTACTTC
CDR3 protein: CAISDNPRGGEQYF

D gene: .
clone size: .
J gene: TRBJ2-7
V gene: TRBV11-2
CDR3 DNA: TGTGCCAGCAGCTTAGCAGGAGTGATAGTAGCGAGAGCCTACGAGCAGTACTTC
CDR3 protein: CASSLAGVIVARAYEQYF

D gene: TRBD1
clone size: once
J gene: TRBJ2-3
V gene: TRBV11-3
CDR3 DNA: TGTGCCAGCAGCATAGACAGGGGGCGGTTACAGTATTTT
CDR3 protein: CASSIDRGRLQYF

D gene: TRBD1
clone size: .
J gene: TRBJ1-1
V gene: TRBV4-3
CDR3 DNA: TGCGCCAGCAGCCACACAGGGGTTACTGAAGCTTTCTTT
CDR3 protein: CASSHTGVTEAFF

D gene: .
clone size: .
J gene: TRBJ1-1
V gene: TRBV7-9
CDR3 DNA: TGTGCCAGCAGCTTAGAGGTGGGGCTCGAAACTGAAGCTTTCTTT
CDR3 protein: CASSLEVGLETEAFF

D gene: .
clone size: .
J gene: TRBJ2-2
V gene: TRBV5-1
CDR3 DNA: TGCGCCAGCAGCTCGCTATATAACACCGGGGAGCTGTTTTTT
CDR3 protein: CASSSLYNTGELFF

D gene: TRBD1
clone size: .
J gene: TRBJ1-6
V gene: TRBV2
CDR3 DNA: TGTGCCGGCATGGGACAGGCGAAATCACCCCTCCACTTT
CDR3 protein: CAGMGQAKSPLHF

D gene: .
clone size: .
J gene: TRBJ1-1
V gene: TRBV5-1
CDR3 DNA: TGCGCCAGCAGCTCCTGGGGCTCGAACACTGAAGCTTTCTTT
CDR3 protein: CASSSWGSNTEAFF

D gene: TRBD1
clone size: .
J gene: TRBJ2-7
V gene: TRBV11-2
CDR3 DNA: TGTGCCAGCAGCGTGGACAGGGGCTTACAGCAGTACTTC
CDR3 protein: CASSVDRGLQQYF

D gene: .
clone size: .
J gene: TRBJ2-1
V gene: TRBV28
CDR3 DNA: TGTGCCAGCAGTCCCTGGAGTTACAATGAGCAGTTCTTC
CDR3 protein: CASSPWSYNEQFF

D gene: .
clone size: .
J gene: TRBJ1-1
V gene: TRBV5-6
CDR3 DNA: TGTGCCAGCAGCTACGAAGGGGTGGACACTGAAGCTTTCTTT
CDR3 protein: CASSYEGVDTEAFF

D gene: .
clone size: once
J gene: TRBJ1-5
V gene: TRBV6-4
CDR3 DNA: TGTGCCAGCAGCCAGGGCGGCAATCAGCCCCAGCATTTT
CDR3 protein: CASSQGGNQPQHF

D gene: .
clone size: .
J gene: TRBJ1-2
V gene: TRBV18
CDR3 DNA: TGTGCCAGCTCACCAAACCGGCAGGGGACCTATGGCTACACCTTC
CDR3 protein: CASSPNRQGTYGYTF

D gene: TRBD1
clone size: .
J gene: TRBJ1-4
V gene: TRBV2
CDR3 DNA: TGTGCCAGCAGTTACAGGGGAAGAGAAAAACTGTTTTTT
CDR3 protein: CASSYRGREKLFF

D gene: TRBD2
clone size: .
J gene: TRBJ2-1
V gene: TRBV11-3
CDR3 DNA: TGTGCCAGCAGCCAAACTAGCGGGGCACCTTACAATGAGCAGTTCTTC
CDR3 protein: CASSQTSGAPYNEQFF

D gene: .
clone size: .
J gene: TRBJ1-4
V gene: TRBV10-2
CDR3 DNA: TGCGCCAGCAGTGAGTCGGGGGGGCGAAGTGAAAAACTGTTTTTT
CDR3 protein: CASSESGGRSEKLFF

D gene: .
clone size: few
J gene: TRBJ1-1
V gene: TRBV6-5
CDR3 DNA: TGTGCCAGCACCCAACGGGAGAACACTGAAGCTTTCTTT
CDR3 protein: CASTQRENTEAFF

D gene: .
clone size: once
J gene: TRBJ1-6
V gene: TRBV5-1
CDR3 DNA: TGCGCCAGCAGCTTGAATTTACACAAAGATAATTCACCCCTCCACTTT
CDR3 protein: CASSLNLHKDNSPLHF

D gene: .
clone size: .
J gene: TRBJ2-7
V gene: TRBV6-6
CDR3 DNA: TGTGCCAGCAGTTACTCGGGCCAGATGTACTACGAGCAGTACTTC
CDR3 protein: CASSYSGQMYYEQYF

D gene: .
clone size: .
J gene: TRBJ1-2
V gene: TRBV11-2
CDR3 DNA: TGTGCCAGCAGCTTAGATGGAGGACAGAACTATGGCTACACCTTC
CDR3 protein: CASSLDGGQNYGYTF